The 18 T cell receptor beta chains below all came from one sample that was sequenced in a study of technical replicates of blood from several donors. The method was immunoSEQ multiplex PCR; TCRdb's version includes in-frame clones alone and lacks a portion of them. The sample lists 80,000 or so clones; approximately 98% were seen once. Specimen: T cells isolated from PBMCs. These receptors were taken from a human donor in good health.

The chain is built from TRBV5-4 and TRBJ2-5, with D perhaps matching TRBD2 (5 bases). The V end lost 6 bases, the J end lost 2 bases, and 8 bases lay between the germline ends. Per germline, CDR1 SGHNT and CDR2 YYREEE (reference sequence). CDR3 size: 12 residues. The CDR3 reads CASTTGQETQYF. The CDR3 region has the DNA TGTGCCAGCACGACGGGACAAGAGACCCAGTACTTC.

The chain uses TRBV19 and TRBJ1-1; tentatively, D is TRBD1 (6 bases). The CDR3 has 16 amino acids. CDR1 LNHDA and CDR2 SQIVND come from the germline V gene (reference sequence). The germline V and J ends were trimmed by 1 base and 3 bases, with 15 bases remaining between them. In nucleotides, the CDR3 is TGTGCCAGTAGTATAGGGGATGGGGGGGCCTACACTGAAGCTTTCTTT. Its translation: CASSIGDGGAYTEAFF. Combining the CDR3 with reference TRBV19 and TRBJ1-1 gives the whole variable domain DGGITQSPKYLFRKEGQNVTLSCEQNLNHDAMYWYRQDPGQGLRLIYYSQIVNDFQKGDIAEGYSVSREKKESFPLTVTSAQKNPTAFYLCASSIGDGGAYTEAFFGQGTRLTVV.

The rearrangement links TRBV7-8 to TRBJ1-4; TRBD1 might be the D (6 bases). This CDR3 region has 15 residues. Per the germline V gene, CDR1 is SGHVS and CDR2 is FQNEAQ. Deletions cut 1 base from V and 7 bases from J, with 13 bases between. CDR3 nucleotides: TGTGCCAGCAGCTTAGACAGGGCGGATCGTGAAAAACTGTTTTTT. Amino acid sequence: CASSLDRADREKLFF.

The CDR3 DNA sequence: TGTGCCAGTAGTCTTGAGGTCGCTGATACGCAGTATTTT. This translates into CASSLEVADTQYF. The chain has TRBV19 and TRBJ2-3; no reliable D call. This CDR3 has 13 residues. Trimming took 5 bases from V and 6 from J, leaving 12 bases between them. Germline-derived CDR1 and CDR2 are LNHDA and SQIVND (reference sequence).

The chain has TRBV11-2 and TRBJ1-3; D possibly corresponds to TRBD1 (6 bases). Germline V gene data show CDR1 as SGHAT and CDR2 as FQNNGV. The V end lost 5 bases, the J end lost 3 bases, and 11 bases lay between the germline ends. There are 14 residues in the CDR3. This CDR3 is CASSPRTDGNTIYF. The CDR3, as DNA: TGTGCCAGCAGCCCGAGGACAGATGGAAACACCATATATTTT. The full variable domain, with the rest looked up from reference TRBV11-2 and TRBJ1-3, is EAGVAQSPRYKIIEKRQSVAFWCNPISGHATLYWYQQILGQGPKLLIQFQNNGVVDDSQLPKDRFSAERLKGVDSTLKIQPAKLEDSAVYLCASSPRTDGNTIYFGEGSWLTVV.

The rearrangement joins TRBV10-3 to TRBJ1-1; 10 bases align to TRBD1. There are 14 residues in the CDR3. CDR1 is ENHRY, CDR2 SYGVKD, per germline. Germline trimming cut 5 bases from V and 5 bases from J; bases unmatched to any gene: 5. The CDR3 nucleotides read TGTGCCATCAGTATGGACAGGGGGACGACTGAAGCTTTCTTT. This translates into CAISMDRGTTEAFF.

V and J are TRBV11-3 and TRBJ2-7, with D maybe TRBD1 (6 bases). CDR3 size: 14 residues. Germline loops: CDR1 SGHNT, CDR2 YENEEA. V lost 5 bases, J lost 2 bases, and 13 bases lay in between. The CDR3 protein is CASSLQGQAYEQYF. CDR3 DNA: TGTGCCAGCAGCCTGCAGGGGCAGGCCTACGAGCAGTACTTC.

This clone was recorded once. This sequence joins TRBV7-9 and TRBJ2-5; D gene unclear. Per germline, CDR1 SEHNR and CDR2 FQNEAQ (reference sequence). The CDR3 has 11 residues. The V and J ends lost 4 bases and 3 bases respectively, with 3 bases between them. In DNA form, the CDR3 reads TGTGCCAGCAGCTCAAAAGAGACCCAGTACTTC. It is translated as CASSSKETQYF.

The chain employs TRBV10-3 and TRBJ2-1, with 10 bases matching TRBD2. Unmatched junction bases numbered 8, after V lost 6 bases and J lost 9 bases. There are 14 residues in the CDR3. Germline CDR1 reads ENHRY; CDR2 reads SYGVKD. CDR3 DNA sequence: TGTGCCATCAGGATGGGACTAGCGAACGTTGAGCAGTTCTTC. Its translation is CAIRMGLANVEQFF.

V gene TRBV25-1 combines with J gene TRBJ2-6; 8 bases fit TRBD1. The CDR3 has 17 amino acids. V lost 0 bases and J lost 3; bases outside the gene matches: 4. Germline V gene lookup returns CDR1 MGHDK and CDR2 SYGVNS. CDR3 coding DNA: TGTGCCAGCAGTGAATATCAGGGGGCGGATGGGGCCAACGTCCTGACTTTC. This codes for CASSEYQGADGANVLTF.

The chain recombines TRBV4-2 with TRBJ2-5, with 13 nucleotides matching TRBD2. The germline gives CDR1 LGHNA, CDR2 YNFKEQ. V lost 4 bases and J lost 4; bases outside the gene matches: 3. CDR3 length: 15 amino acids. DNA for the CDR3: TGTGCCAGCAGCCTGAGGACTAGCGGGAGAGAGACCCAGTACTTC. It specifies CASSLRTSGRETQYF.

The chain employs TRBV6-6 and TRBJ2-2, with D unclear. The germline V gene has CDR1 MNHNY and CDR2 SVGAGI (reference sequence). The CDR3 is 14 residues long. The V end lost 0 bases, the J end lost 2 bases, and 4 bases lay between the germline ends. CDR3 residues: CASSYSSNTGELFF. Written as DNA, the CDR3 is TGTGCCAGCAGTTACTCTTCTAACACCGGGGAGCTGTTTTTT.

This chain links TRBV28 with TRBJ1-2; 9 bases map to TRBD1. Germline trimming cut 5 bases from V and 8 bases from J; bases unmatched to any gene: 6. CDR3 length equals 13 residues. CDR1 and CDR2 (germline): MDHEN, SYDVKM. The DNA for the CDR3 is TGTGCCAGCAGTAAACAGGGGGCGCGGGGCTACACCTTC. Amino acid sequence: CASSKQGARGYTF.

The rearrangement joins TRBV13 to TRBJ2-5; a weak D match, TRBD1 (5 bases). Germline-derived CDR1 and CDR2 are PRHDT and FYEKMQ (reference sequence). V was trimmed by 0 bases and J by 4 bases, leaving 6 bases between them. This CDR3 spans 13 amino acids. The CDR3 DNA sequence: TGTGCCAGCAGCTTAGGACAGGTAGAGACCCAGTACTTC. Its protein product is CASSLGQVETQYF.

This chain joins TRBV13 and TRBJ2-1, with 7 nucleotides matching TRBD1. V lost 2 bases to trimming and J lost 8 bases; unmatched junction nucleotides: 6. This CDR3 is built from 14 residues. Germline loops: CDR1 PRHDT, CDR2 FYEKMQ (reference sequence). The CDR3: CASSLRQGYDEQFF. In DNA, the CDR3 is TGTGCCAGCAGCTTACGACAGGGATACGATGAGCAGTTCTTC.

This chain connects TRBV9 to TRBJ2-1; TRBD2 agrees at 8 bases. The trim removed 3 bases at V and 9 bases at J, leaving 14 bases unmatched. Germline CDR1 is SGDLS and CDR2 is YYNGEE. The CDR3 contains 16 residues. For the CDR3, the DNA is TGTGCCAGCAGCGGGGAGGGGACTAGAAGGTCCCGTGAGCAGTTCTTC. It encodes CASSGEGTRRSREQFF. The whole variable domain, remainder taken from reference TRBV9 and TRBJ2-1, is DSGVTQTPKHLITATGQRVTLRCSPRSGDLSVYWYQQSLDQGLQFLIQYYNGEERAKGNILERFSAQQFPDLHSELNLSSLELGDSALYFCASSGEGTRRSREQFFGPGTRLTVL.

CDR3 nucleotide sequence: TGTGCCAGCAGCTTCCCACTAGCGGGAGGGCCTTCCTACGAGCAGTACTTC. It yields the protein CASSFPLAGGPSYEQYF. This chain uses TRBV11-2 with TRBJ2-7, with TRBD2 matching 13 bases. Trimming cost V 3 bases and J 1 base; bases outside gene matches: 6. Germline assignment: CDR1 SGHAT and CDR2 FQNNGV. This CDR3 is 17 amino acids long.

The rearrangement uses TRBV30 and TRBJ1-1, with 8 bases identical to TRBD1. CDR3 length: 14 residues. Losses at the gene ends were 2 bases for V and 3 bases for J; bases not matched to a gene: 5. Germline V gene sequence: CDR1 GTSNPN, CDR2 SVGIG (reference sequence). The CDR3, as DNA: TGTGCCTGGAGTCATACAGGGGGTTACACTGAAGCTTTCTTT. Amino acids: CAWSHTGGYTEAFF.